The next 10 T cell receptor beta chains were all read from a single sample in a study of blood T cells in healthy people across ages. Next came a second PCR, run for about 7 to 12 cycles, which used a sample-barcoded 5' primer along with a J-beta primer mix. TCRdb passed the 5' RACE reads through MiXCR, listing each CDR3 protein once. The sample carries about 640,000 distinct CDR3 sequences, around three fifths recorded once. Sequences were obtained from blood. Receptors were obtained from a man in his fifties or sixties in good health.

The chain combines TRBV5-1 with TRBJ2-3; TRBD1 matches 7 bases. The germline V gene encodes CDR1 SGHRS and CDR2 YFSETQ. V lost 2 bases and J lost 1; bases outside the gene matches: 4. The CDR3 extends over 15 amino acids. As DNA, the CDR3 is TGCGCCAGCAGCTTTGAGGGGGCCCGCACAGATACGCAGTATTTT. It yields the protein CASSFEGARTDTQYF.

The CDR3 loop is CSAGEQGLTGWYF. CDR3 coding DNA: TGCAGTGCTGGGGAACAGGGGCTCACAGGGTGGTACTTC. The chain combines TRBV20-1 with TRBJ2-7, with 7 positions matching TRBD1. The CDR3 has 13 residues. The germline gives CDR1 DFQATT, CDR2 SNEGSKA (reference sequence). Unmatched junction bases numbered 16, after V lost 5 bases and J lost 12 bases.

In this sample, this clonotype turned up a few times. The chain links TRBV5-5 to TRBJ2-5; the match to TRBD1 covers 9 bases. Germline V gene sequence: CDR1 SGHKS, CDR2 YYEKEE (reference sequence). J gave up 11 bases and V 3 bases, and 11 bases lay outside the gene matches. The CDR3 consists of 14 residues. The CDR3 DNA reads TGTGCCAGCAGCTCCGGGACAGGGATTTGGGAGCAGTACTTC. Its translation is CASSSGTGIWEQYF. Full variable domain (missing parts from reference TRBV5-5 and TRBJ2-5): DAGVTQSPTHLIKTRGQQVTLRCSPISGHKSVSWYQQVLGQGPQFIFQYYEKEERGRGNFPDRFSARQFPNYSSELNVNALLLGDSALYLCASSSGTGIWEQYFGPGTRLLVL.

The J gene is TRBJ1-3, the V gene TRBV15, with D tentatively TRBD1 (5 bases). Germline V lookup: CDR1 LNHNV, CDR2 YYDKDF (reference sequence). There are 14 residues in the CDR3. V lost 0 bases to trimming and J lost 11 bases, with 14 bases between them. In DNA form, the CDR3 reads TGTGCCACCAGCAGAGATCTGGACAAGTACGCCATATATTTT. Its protein product is CATSRDLDKYAIYF.

V usage is TRBV12-3 or TRBV12-4 and J usage is TRBJ2-7; D may be TRBD1 or TRBD2 (5 bases each). The V end was cut by 5 bases, the J end by 9 bases, with 17 bases between. There are 13 residues in the CDR3. This CDR3 reads CASSPGREGGQYF. For the CDR3, the DNA is TGTGCCAGCAGTCCGGGACGGGAAGGCGGGCAGTACTTC.

The chain is built from TRBV9 and TRBJ2-7, with 9 bases that match TRBD1. The V gene end was trimmed by 3 bases and the J gene end by 1 base; junction bases not matched to a gene: 5. Germline V lookup: CDR1 SGDLS, CDR2 YYNGEE. The CDR3 has 15 residues. In nucleotides, the CDR3 is TGTGCCAGCAGCGGAGGGACAGGGATATCCTACGAGCAGTACTTC. Protein: CASSGGTGISYEQYF.

This clonotype was counted only a few times. The chain joins TRBV12-3 or TRBV12-4 to TRBJ2-4; TRBD1 or TRBD2 may be the D gene (5 bases each). TRBJ2-7 matches the DNA end more closely, so the J call is doubtful. The CDR3 spans 14 residues. CDR3 protein: CASSLGDGNYEQYF. CDR3 sequence (DNA): TGTGCCAGCAGTTTAGGGGACGGTAACTACGAGCAGTACTTC.

This clonotype was found a few times. This chain joins TRBV5-1 and TRBJ1-2; TRBD1 agrees at 7 bases. The trim removed 2 bases at V and 8 bases at J, leaving 9 bases unmatched. In germline, CDR1 is SGHRS, CDR2 YFSETQ. CDR3 length equals 14 residues. The CDR3: CASSLGFDRDGYTF. CDR3 DNA: TGCGCCAGCAGCTTAGGGTTCGACAGGGACGGCTACACCTTC.

V usage is TRBV18 and J usage is TRBJ1-1; the D gene is possibly TRBD1 (5 bases). The CDR3 extends over 14 amino acids. V lost 3 bases and J 5 bases, leaving 13 bases between the germline ends. Germline V gene data show CDR1 as KGHSH and CDR2 as LQKENI. The chain's CDR3 is CASSPDTGLTEAFF. For the CDR3, the DNA is TGTGCCAGCTCACCGGACACGGGCTTAACTGAAGCTTTCTTT.

This clonotype was detected only a few times. This sequence joins TRBV28 and TRBJ2-5; TRBD2 is a possible D gene (7 bases). This CDR3 region has 14 residues. Trimming removed 7 bases at V and 4 bases at J, with 16 bases between. CDR1 MDHEN and CDR2 SYDVKM come from the germline V gene. The DNA for the CDR3 is TGTGCCAGCACAGTGGGGGGGGCTCCAGAGACCCAGTACTTC. It encodes CASTVGGAPETQYF.